The clone carrying this T cell receptor (beta chain) has just one count. TCRdb's copy holds only in-frame clones and misses some; the assay was immunoSEQ multiplex PCR. The repertoire holds about 440,000 clones, with about nine tenths as singletons. Germline lookup yields CDR1 SGHTA and CDR2 FQGTGA. This CDR3 comprises 17 residues. The V segment lost 6 bases and the J segment 4 bases; nucleotides outside the gene matches: 11. These data originate in a study of blood T cell repertoires in COVID-19. The sample consisted of PBMCs or T cells enriched from blood (not recorded which). The receptor's source is a man between 18 and 35 years old who had recovered from COVID-19. V usage is TRBV7-3 and J usage is TRBJ2-1, with 11 bases that match TRBD2. The CDR3: CASSLGPGLAEYNEQFF. The CDR3, as DNA: TGTGCCAGCAGTCTCGGCCCGGGACTAGCGGAATACAATGAGCAGTTCTTC.